The present entry profiles one TCR beta chain with its context. The PCR contained 60 Vbeta and 13 Jbeta primers. Assay: immunoSEQ multiplex PCR; the TCRdb copy retains only in-frame clones and omits some. Of 150,000 to 200,000 clones in the sample, approximately 84% were seen once. The source of the sample is a study of cytomegalovirus exposure and HLA in healthy donors. Input material: PBMCs. The sequence was collected from a girl under three years old in good health and CMV-seronegative.

In DNA form, the CDR3 reads TGTGCCAGCAGTTACGAGGCTGTTAATTCACCCCTCCACTTT. Translation gives CASSYEAVNSPLHF. This chain connects TRBV6-5 to TRBJ1-6; D ambiguous. V lost 2 bases and J 6 bases, leaving 8 bases between the germline ends. The CDR3 spans 14 residues. The germline V gene encodes CDR1 MNHEY and CDR2 SVGAGI.